The T cell receptor (beta chain) described here comes from a study of T cell changes during pregnancy in multiple sclerosis. Clones were sequenced by immunoSEQ multiplex PCR, and TCRdb holds only the in-frame ones, with some missing. The top ten hold 0.35% to 0.45% of the sample, which has about 52,000 clones, approximately 94% seen once. CDR3 length: 14 amino acids. The V end lost 0 bases, the J end lost 0 bases, and 7 bases lay between the germline ends. Germline V gene lookup returns CDR1 SGHKS and CDR2 YYEKEE (reference sequence). The specimen comprised CD4+ T cells from peripheral blood mononuclear cells, sampled before pregnancy. This sequence was found in a female donor with multiple sclerosis, enrolled in a pregnancy study. The rearrangement joins TRBV5-5 to TRBJ2-7; unclear D gene. The CDR3 DNA sequence: TGTGCCAGCAGCTTGGTTGCGCCCTCCTACGAGCAGTACTTC. It is translated as CASSLVAPSYEQYF. The whole variable domain, filled in from reference TRBV5-5 and TRBJ2-7, reads DAGVTQSPTHLIKTRGQQVTLRCSPISGHKSVSWYQQVLGQGPQFIFQYYEKEERGRGNFPDRFSARQFPNYSSELNVNALLLGDSALYLCASSLVAPSYEQYFGPGTRLTVT.